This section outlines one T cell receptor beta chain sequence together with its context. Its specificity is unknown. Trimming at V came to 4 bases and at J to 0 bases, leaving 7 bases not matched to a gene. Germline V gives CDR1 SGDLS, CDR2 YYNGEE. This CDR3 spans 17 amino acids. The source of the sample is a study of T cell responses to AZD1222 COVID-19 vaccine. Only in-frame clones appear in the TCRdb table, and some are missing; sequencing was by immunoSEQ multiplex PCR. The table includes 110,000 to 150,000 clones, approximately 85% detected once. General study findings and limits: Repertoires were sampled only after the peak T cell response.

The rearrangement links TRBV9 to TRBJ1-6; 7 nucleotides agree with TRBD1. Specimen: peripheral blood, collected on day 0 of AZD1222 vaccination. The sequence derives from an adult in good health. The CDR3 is CASSSSGQSSYNSPLHF. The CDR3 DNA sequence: TGTGCCAGCAGCTCGTCGGGACAGAGCTCCTATAATTCACCCCTCCACTTT.